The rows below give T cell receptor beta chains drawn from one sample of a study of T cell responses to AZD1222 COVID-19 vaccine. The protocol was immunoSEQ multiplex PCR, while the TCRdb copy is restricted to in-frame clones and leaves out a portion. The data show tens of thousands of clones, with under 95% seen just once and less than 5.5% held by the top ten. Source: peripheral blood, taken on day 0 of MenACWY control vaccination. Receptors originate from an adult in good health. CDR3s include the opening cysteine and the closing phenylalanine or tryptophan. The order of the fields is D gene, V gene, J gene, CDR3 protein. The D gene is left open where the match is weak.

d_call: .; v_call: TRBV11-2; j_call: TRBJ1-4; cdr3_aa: CASSSPGDEKLFF
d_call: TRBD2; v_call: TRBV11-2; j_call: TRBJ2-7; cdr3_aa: CASTVGGESYEQYF
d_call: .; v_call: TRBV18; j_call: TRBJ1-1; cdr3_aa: CASSLGPPVGMNTEAFF
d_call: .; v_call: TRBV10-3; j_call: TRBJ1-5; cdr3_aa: CAISESGQPQHF
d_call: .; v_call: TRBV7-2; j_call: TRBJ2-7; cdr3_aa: CASSLAWLAKQYF
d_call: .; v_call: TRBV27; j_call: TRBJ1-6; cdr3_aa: CASSLSENSPLHF
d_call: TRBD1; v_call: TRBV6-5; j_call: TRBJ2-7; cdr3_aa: CASSYPIRTGGHEQYF
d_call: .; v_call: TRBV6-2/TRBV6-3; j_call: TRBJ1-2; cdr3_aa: CASSFPRVNYGYTF
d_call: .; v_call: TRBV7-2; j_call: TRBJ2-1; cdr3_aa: CASSALNEQFF
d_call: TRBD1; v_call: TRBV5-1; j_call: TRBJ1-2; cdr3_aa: CASSEPGQNYGYTF
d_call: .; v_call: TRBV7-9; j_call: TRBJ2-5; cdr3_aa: CASNSVQETQYF
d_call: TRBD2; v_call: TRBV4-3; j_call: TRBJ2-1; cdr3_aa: CASSHPLASGFNEQFF
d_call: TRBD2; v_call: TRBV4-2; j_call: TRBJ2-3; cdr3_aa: CASSQDGGTSGTDTQYF
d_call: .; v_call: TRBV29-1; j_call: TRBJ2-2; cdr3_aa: CSVLRGTGELFF
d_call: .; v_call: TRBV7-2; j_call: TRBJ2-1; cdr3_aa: CASSVGPGAYNEQFF
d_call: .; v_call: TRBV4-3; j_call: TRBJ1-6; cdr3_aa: CASSQDSGGSPLHF
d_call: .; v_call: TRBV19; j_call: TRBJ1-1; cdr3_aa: CASSSRSGEAFF
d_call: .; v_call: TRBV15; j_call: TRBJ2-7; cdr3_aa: CATSTEGSSYEQYF
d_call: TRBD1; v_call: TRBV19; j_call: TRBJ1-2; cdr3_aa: CASSIGTGGGYGYTF
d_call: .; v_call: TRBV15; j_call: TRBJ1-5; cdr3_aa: CATSRGVLDLGNQPQHF
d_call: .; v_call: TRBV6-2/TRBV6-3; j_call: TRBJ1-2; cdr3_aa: CASSSSLVVYPGYTF
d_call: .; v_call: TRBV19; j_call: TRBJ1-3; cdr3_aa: CASADLRSSGNTIYF
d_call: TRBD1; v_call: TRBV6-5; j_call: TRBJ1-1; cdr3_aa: CASSYQGAGAFF
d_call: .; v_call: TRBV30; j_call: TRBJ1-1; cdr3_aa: CAWGNTEAFF
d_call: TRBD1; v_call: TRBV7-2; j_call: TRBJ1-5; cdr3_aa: CASWGGGRGRQPQHF
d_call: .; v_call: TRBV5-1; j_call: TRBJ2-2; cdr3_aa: CASSLLGDPNTGELFF
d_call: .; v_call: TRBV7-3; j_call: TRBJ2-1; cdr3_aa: CASSPSRDPNNEQFF
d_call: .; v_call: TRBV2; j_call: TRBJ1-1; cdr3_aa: CASRGLGTEAFF
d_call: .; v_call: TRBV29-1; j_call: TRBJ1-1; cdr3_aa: CSVLLSEAFF
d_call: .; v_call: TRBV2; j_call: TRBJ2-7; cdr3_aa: CASSVGGEFYEQYF
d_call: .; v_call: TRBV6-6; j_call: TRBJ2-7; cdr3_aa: CASSPSPGAGYIYEQYF
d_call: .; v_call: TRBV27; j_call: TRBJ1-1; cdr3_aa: CASSPRDYTEAFF
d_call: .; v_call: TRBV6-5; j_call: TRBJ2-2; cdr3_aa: CASSYSRTNTGELFF
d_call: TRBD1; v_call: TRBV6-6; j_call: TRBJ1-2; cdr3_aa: CASSQDRLNYGYTF
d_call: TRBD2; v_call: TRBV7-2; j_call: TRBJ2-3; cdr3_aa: CASSLTPSGRGTDTQYF
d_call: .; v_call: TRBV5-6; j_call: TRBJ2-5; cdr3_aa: CASSLASGETQYF
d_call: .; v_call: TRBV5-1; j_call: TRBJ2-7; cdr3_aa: CASRLSVGEDEQYF
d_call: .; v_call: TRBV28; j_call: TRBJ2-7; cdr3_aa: CASSFAVYEQYF
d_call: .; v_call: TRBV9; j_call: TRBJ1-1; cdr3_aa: CASSVAGATEAFF
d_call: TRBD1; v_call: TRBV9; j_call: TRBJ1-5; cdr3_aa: CASSGQGNQPQHF
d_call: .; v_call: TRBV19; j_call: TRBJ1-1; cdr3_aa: CASTQLGGSGAFF
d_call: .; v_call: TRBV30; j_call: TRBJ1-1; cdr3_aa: CAWNIGGVGTEAFF
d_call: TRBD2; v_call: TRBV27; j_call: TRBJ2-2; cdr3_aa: CASSFITSGRATTGELFF
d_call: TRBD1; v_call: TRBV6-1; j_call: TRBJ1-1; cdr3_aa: CASSATGEISGTEAFF
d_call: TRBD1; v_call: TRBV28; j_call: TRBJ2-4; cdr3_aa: CASSPGAGGLDIQYF
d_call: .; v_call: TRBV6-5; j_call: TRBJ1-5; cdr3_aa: CASRRKGEGNQPQHF
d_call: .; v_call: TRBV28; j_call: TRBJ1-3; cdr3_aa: CASSFRDIGNTIYF
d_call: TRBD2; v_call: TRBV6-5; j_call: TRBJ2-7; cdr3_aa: CASRPLAGGSYEQYF
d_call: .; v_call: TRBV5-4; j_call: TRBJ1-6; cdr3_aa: CASREGYSDSPLHF
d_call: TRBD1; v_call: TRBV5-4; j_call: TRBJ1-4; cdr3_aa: CASSIGTGKNEKLFF
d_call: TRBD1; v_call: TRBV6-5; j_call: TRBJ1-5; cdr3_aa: CASSPDRDMHQPQHF
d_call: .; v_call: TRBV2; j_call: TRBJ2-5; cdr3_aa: CASSGASGKETQYF